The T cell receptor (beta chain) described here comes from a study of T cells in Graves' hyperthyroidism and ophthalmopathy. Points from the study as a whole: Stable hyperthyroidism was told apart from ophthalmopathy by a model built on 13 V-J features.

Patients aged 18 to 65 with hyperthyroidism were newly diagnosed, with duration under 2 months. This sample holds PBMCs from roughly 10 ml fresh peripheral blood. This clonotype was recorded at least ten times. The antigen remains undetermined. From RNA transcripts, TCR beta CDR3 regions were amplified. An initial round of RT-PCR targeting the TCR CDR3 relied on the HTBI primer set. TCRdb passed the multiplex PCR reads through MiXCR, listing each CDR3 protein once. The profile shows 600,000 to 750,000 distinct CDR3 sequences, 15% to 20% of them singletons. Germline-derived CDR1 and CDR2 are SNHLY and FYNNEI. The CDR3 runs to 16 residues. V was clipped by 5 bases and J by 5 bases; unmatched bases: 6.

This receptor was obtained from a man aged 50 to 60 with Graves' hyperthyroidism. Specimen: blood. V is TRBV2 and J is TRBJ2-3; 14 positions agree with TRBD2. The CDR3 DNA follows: TGTGCCAGCAGTACCGGACTAGCGGGAGGAGAAGATACGCAGTATTTT. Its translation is CASSTGLAGGEDTQYF.